The present TCR beta chain was sequenced within a study of identical twins. MiXCR, run by TCRdb on the 5' RACE reads, gives a single entry per CDR3 protein. This sample has 700,000 to 950,000 distinct CDR3 sequences; 9% to 15% occur once, and the top ten carry around 1.6%. This clonotype was counted between two and nine times. V was pared by 7 bases and J by 7 bases, with 13 bases between. CDR1 is MDHEN, CDR2 SYDVKM, per germline. The CDR3 has 12 amino acids. This sample also belongs to another study, concerning yellow fever vaccine responses in identical twins.

This sequence joins TRBV28 and TRBJ1-2; D remains unclear. The sample was PBMCs. This receptor was taken from a young woman in good health. CDR3 in DNA: TGTGCCAGCACCCGAAACGGATCTGGCTACACCTTC. It is translated as CASTRNGSGYTF.